The next 8 T cell receptor beta chains were all read from a single sample in a study of a mutant IDH1 vaccine in newly diagnosed glioma. Profiling relied on immunoSEQ multiplex PCR, and the TCRdb table lists in-frame clones only, not all of them. The repertoire holds 70,000 to 95,000 clones, with roughly four fifths as singletons. Time point here: baseline, week 1 (first vaccination visit). The treatment denotes: pre-vaccination baseline after standard-of-care therapy. This specimen was PBMCs, taken from a glioma patient treated with radiotherapy, temozolomide or both. All receptors derive from a man aged 35 to 55 with glioma. Some clones in this sample may be carry-over from other donors' samples.

This sequence joins TRBV7-2 and TRBJ1-2; possibly TRBD1 for D (6 bases). CDR3 size: 12 residues. Germline values: CDR1 SGHTA, CDR2 FQGNSA. Between the trimmed V and J ends, which lost 5 bases and 8 bases, there was a span of 12 bases. CDR3 in amino acids: CASSPYREGYTF. CDR3 in DNA: TGTGCCAGCAGCCCCTACAGGGAAGGCTACACCTTC. The whole variable domain, filled in from reference TRBV7-2 and TRBJ1-2, reads GAGVSQSPSNKVTEKGKDVELRCDPISGHTALYWYRQSLGQGLEFLIYFQGNSAPDKSGLPSDRFSAERTGGSVSTLTIQRTQQEDSAVYLCASSPYREGYTFGSGTRLTVV.

This clone has a handful of counts. The V and J genes are TRBV5-1 and TRBJ2-4; tentative D call: TRBD1 (6 bases). This CDR3 has 17 residues. The germline V gene has CDR1 SGHRS and CDR2 YFSETQ. The V and J ends lost 4 bases and 0 bases respectively, with 17 bases between them. The chain's CDR3 is CASSPGHRDLAKNIQYF. The CDR3 DNA sequence: TGCGCCAGCAGCCCGGGACACCGAGATTTAGCCAAAAACATTCAGTACTTC.

V usage is TRBV25-1 and J usage is TRBJ2-5, with 8 nucleotides matching TRBD2. This CDR3 spans 13 amino acids. Germline V gene sequence: CDR1 MGHDK, CDR2 SYGVNS. V lost 8 bases, J lost 4 bases, and 6 bases stayed unmatched. CDR3 amino acids: CASGTGLGETQYF. The CDR3 DNA sequence: TGTGCCAGCGGGACGGGACTAGGAGAGACCCAGTACTTC.

This rearrangement joins TRBV5-1 to TRBJ2-7, with 9 bases lining up with TRBD2. The germline V gene encodes CDR1 SGHRS and CDR2 YFSETQ. The J segment lost 3 bases and the V segment lost 0 bases, leaving 4 bases of the junction unmatched. The CDR3 consists of 15 residues. CDR3 region: CASSLESGGIYEQYF. CDR3 DNA sequence: TGCGCCAGCAGCTTGGAAAGCGGGGGGATCTACGAGCAGTACTTC.

The rearrangement joins TRBV5-5 to TRBJ1-2; D possibly corresponds to TRBD1 (5 bases). The length of the CDR3 is 15 residues. V lost 0 bases to trimming and J lost 6 bases, with 15 bases between them. Germline V gene lookup returns CDR1 SGHKS and CDR2 YYEKEE (reference sequence). In DNA form, the CDR3 reads TGTGCCAGCAGCTTGGGTCAGGGCGTGCAGGATGGCTACACCTTC. Protein: CASSLGQGVQDGYTF.

The chain is built from TRBV6-1 and TRBJ1-1; weak D call: TRBD1 (5 bases). The CDR3 extends over 14 amino acids. With 2 bases removed from V and 2 bases from J, the gap between germline ends came to 9 bases. Germline CDR1 MNHNS, CDR2 SASEGT. The CDR3 DNA is TGTGCCAGCAGTGAACTTGACAGAAACACTGAAGCTTTCTTT. Translated: CASSELDRNTEAFF.

The chain links TRBV10-3 to TRBJ2-5, with 10 bases identical to TRBD2. The CDR3 contains 16 residues. J gave up 1 base and V 5 bases, and 7 bases lay outside the gene matches. CDR1 is ENHRY and CDR2 is SYGVKD in the germline V gene. CDR3 bases: TGTGCCATCAGTCCCGTGGTAGCGGGGGGCCAAGAGACCCAGTACTTC. This codes for CAISPVVAGGQETQYF.

This clone has a handful of counts. The chain is built from TRBV10-2 and TRBJ1-4, with a weak D call TRBD1 (5 bases). CDR3 length: 13 residues. Deletions cut 6 bases from V and 7 bases from J, with 12 bases between. Germline V gene lookup returns CDR1 WSHSY and CDR2 SAAADI. CDR3 bases: TGCGCCAGCAGGACGGGGGTGGGTGAAAAACTGTTTTTT. It translates to CASRTGVGEKLFF.